The rows below give T cell receptor beta chains drawn from one sample of a study of monozygotic twins with inflammatory bowel disease. TCRdb reprocessed the 5' RACE reads and reports one entry per CDR3 protein, with no DNA. The sample table includes over 350,000 distinct CDR3 sequences. The sample taken for sequencing was blood. These receptors were taken from a human donor with ulcerative colitis or Crohn's disease, or a healthy co-twin of an affected twin (not recorded which). The CDR3 runs from the conserved cysteine through the conserved F or W. Each record gives: V gene, J gene, CDR3 protein.

v_call: TRBV7-2; j_call: TRBJ1-2; cdr3_aa: CASSFDRAGGYTF
v_call: TRBV12-3/TRBV12-4; j_call: TRBJ1-2; cdr3_aa: CASSFIGGAGGFGYTF
v_call: TRBV28; j_call: TRBJ2-7; cdr3_aa: CASSPQSAGSYEQYF
v_call: TRBV2; j_call: TRBJ1-4; cdr3_aa: CASTLQGQTNEKLFF
v_call: TRBV5-1; j_call: TRBJ2-7; cdr3_aa: CASSLSGTLYEQYF
v_call: TRBV3-1; j_call: TRBJ2-2; cdr3_aa: CASSQPLRNTGELFF
v_call: TRBV7-2; j_call: TRBJ1-1; cdr3_aa: CASSSGQTNTEAFF
v_call: TRBV4-1; j_call: TRBJ1-3; cdr3_aa: CASSHPLQGRNTIYF
v_call: TRBV12-3/TRBV12-4; j_call: TRBJ2-3; cdr3_aa: CASGPTSGFSTDTQYF
v_call: TRBV4-2; j_call: TRBJ2-7; cdr3_aa: CASSQDDRGVGEQYF
v_call: TRBV5-1; j_call: TRBJ2-7; cdr3_aa: CASSEGLAYEQYF
v_call: TRBV5-1; j_call: TRBJ2-1; cdr3_aa: CASSSWPEQGADNEQFF
v_call: TRBV19; j_call: TRBJ2-2; cdr3_aa: CASRVWLNTGELFF
v_call: TRBV7-2; j_call: TRBJ2-7; cdr3_aa: CASSLIFWTETSYEQYF
v_call: TRBV4-1; j_call: TRBJ1-5; cdr3_aa: CASSQPAVQPQHF
v_call: TRBV5-1; j_call: TRBJ2-3; cdr3_aa: CASSWLSGGPDTQYF
v_call: TRBV4-3; j_call: TRBJ2-7; cdr3_aa: CTSSQEVISEQYF
v_call: TRBV5-5; j_call: TRBJ2-5; cdr3_aa: CASSLGASGGPTETQYF
v_call: TRBV6-5; j_call: TRBJ2-1; cdr3_aa: CASSFLDGYNEQFF
v_call: TRBV11-2; j_call: TRBJ1-1; cdr3_aa: CASSLQFTEAFF
v_call: TRBV3-1; j_call: TRBJ2-7; cdr3_aa: CASSQRRVTYEQYF
v_call: TRBV7-2; j_call: TRBJ1-4; cdr3_aa: CASSLSSTGNEKLFF
v_call: TRBV10-3; j_call: TRBJ2-2; cdr3_aa: CAISESGDPNTGELFF
v_call: TRBV4-1; j_call: TRBJ2-7; cdr3_aa: CASSRVLAGGPREQYF
v_call: TRBV7-9; j_call: TRBJ2-1; cdr3_aa: CASSPRANTFNNEHFF
v_call: TRBV7-2; j_call: TRBJ1-5; cdr3_aa: CASSSEGQVNQPQHF
v_call: TRBV27; j_call: TRBJ1-4; cdr3_aa: CASSLSDNREKLFF
v_call: TRBV6-6; j_call: TRBJ2-7; cdr3_aa: CASSYSGEGYEQYF
v_call: TRBV2; j_call: TRBJ2-2; cdr3_aa: CASSDGSLGNGELFF
v_call: TRBV20-1; j_call: TRBJ2-1; cdr3_aa: CSATLGYNEQFF
v_call: TRBV21-1; j_call: TRBJ1-2; cdr3_aa: CASSKESQGILANYGYTF